The 3 T cell receptor beta chains in this list originate from one sample, sequenced in a study of STAT5B mutations in CD4+ large granular lymphocyte leukemia. Clones were read by immunoSEQ multiplex PCR, and TCRdb kept only the in-frame ones, dropping some. This repertoire shows about 30,000 clones, under 85% found once; its top ten account for approximately 6.2%. The sample comprised CD4+ T cells from blood buffy coats. Receptor source: a human donor in good health.

This clone has just a few counts. The chain joins TRBV9 to TRBJ1-4, with TRBD1 identical over 7 bases. J gave up 6 bases and V 0 bases, and 8 bases lay outside the gene matches. Germline V gives CDR1 SGDLS, CDR2 YYNGEE. The CDR3 sequence is 16 residues long. This chain's CDR3 is CASSVEGGQVHEKLFF. DNA for the CDR3: TGTGCCAGCAGCGTAGAAGGAGGACAGGTCCATGAAAAACTGTTTTTT. Variable domain in full (rest from reference TRBV9 and TRBJ1-4): DSGVTQTPKHLITATGQRVTLRCSPRSGDLSVYWYQQSLDQGLQFLIQYYNGEERAKGNILERFSAQQFPDLHSELNLSSLELGDSALYFCASSVEGGQVHEKLFFGSGTQLSVL.

The V and J genes are TRBV7-2 and TRBJ2-2, with D possibly TRBD1 on 6 matching bases. The CDR3 runs 16 residues. V dropped 5 bases and J dropped 4 bases, with 17 bases sitting between them. CDR1 is SGHTA, CDR2 FQGNSA, per germline. The CDR3 nucleotides are TGTGCCAGCAGCCAAACAGGGCCCCAGGGCACCGGGGAGCTGTTTTTT. Protein sequence: CASSQTGPQGTGELFF.

The chain uses TRBV6-5 and TRBJ1-5; possible D gene TRBD1, 5 bases. Germline CDR1 reads MNHEY; CDR2 reads SVGAGI. The CDR3 spans 15 residues. V was cut by 6 bases and J by 0 bases, with 12 bases left in between. Here the CDR3 DNA reads TGTGCCAGCAGACTGGGGCAATATAGCAATCAGCCCCAGCATTTT. This codes for CASRLGQYSNQPQHF.